One sample yielded the 2 T cell receptor beta chains listed below, sequenced in a study of CD8 T cells in Susac syndrome. Reverse transcription of 0.5 to 1 ug RNA was performed with random hexamers. A single record per CDR3 protein comes from TCRdb applying MiXCR to the immunoSEQ multiplex PCR reads. Counted here are around 130,000 distinct CDR3 sequences, more than 75% occurring once; the ten biggest clones make up around 0.24%. The specimen sequenced was CD8+ T cells from PBMCs. The receptors originated from a human donor with multiple sclerosis.

This clonotype came up once. The chain has TRBV7-8 and TRBJ2-5; D tentatively fits TRBD1 or TRBD2 (5 bases each). Germline CDR1 reads SGHVS; CDR2 reads FQNEAQ. Trimming removed 2 bases from V and 5 bases from J, with 12 bases in between. The CDR3 is made up of 14 amino acids. CDR3 bases: TGTGCCAGCAGCTTAATAGGGACCGGGGAGACCCAGTACTTC. It specifies CASSLIGTGETQYF.

This sequence joins TRBV19 and TRBJ2-7; D is unresolved. Germline V gives CDR1 LNHDA, CDR2 SQIVND (reference sequence). V was shortened by 4 bases and J by 7 bases, with 11 bases between the two germline ends. The CDR3 has 12 residues. CDR3 protein: CASSTPGLEQYF. The CDR3 DNA reads as TGTGCCAGTAGTACCCCGGGCCTGGAGCAGTACTTC. The variable domain in full, with the rest retrieved from reference TRBV19 and TRBJ2-7, is DGGITQSPKYLFRKEGQNVTLSCEQNLNHDAMYWYRQDPGQGLRLIYYSQIVNDFQKGDIAEGYSVSREKKESFPLTVTSAQKNPTAFYLCASSTPGLEQYFGPGTRLTVT.